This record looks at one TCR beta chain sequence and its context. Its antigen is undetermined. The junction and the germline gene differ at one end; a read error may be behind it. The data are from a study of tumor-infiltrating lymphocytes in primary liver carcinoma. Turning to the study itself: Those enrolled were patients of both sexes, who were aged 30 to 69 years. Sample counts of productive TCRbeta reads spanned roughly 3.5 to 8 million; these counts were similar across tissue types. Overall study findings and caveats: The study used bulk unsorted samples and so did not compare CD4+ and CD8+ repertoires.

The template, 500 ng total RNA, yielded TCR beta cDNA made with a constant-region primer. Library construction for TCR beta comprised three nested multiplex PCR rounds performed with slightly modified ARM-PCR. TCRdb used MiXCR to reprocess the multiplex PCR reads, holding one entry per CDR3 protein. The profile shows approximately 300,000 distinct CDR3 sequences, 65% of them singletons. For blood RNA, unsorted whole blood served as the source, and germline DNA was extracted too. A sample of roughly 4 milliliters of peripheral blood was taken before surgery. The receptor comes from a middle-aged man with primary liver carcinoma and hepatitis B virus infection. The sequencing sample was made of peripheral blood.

CDR3 protein: CANSLSWDSTDMQYF. Here the CDR3 DNA reads TGTGCCAACAGCTTATCATGGGATAGCACAGATATGCAGTATTTT. V usage is TRBV11-2 and J usage is TRBJ2-3; D gene ambiguous. Germline V gene lookup returns CDR1 SGHAT and CDR2 FQNNGV. CDR3 length: 15 residues.